What follows is one T cell receptor (beta chain) and its context. Its antigen is unknown. The sample holds no much larger clone one base away, and base qualities are not on file. Library method: the immunoSEQ multiplex PCR assay. The multiplex PCR relied on a mix of 60 forward primers for TCR Vbeta segments and 13 reverse primers for TCR Jbeta segments. The CDR3 region of rearranged TCR beta genes was amplified from genomic DNA by a multiplex PCR assay. Amplified TCR beta libraries were sequenced as 87-base-pair reads on the Illumina HiSeq System. From the authors' description of their analysis: Across the roughly 640 repertoires, a later analysis counted tens of millions of unique TCR beta chains, approximately 10 million of which were shared by at least two donors. Raw reads were error-corrected and collapsed into unique sequences by a nearest-neighbor algorithm in which closely related sequences were merged to remove PCR and sequencing errors. V, D and J gene segments were assigned by aligning CDR3 sequences to IMGT reference sequences. For a sequence to be retained, a match of at least six nucleotides was required to both a V gene segment and a J gene segment. A rearrangement was called productive if the CDR3 had no stop codons and remained in frame with V and J, and every other rearrangement was called non-productive. Following IMGT convention, CDR3 was defined as the stretch from the second conserved V-encoded cysteine up to the conserved J-encoded phenylalanine. In an earlier analysis of more than 550 of the donors, sequences lacking an unambiguous match to a single V gene segment were excluded. An earlier analysis of some 610 of the donors called V segments functional above 56.7% productive rearrangements and segregating when the between-donor standard deviation exceeded 5%. A statistical classification framework was built for diagnosing cytomegalovirus status from the catalog of TCR beta chain sequences. A later analysis assigned V and J genes by comparing TCR nucleotide sequences with IMGT/GENE-DB human TR gene sequences. In a later analysis, CDR3 sequences and most-parsimonious VDJ recombination scenarios were assigned using the TCRdist pipeline. In a later analysis, each TCR beta chain was defined by its CDR3 amino acid sequence together with its V-gene family, and reads lacking a unique V-gene family were excluded. A later analysis removed several hundred highly shared, low-generation-probability nucleotide sequences to deal with suspected cross-contamination and a sequencing artifact. In a later analysis, a clonal expansion index for each public chain was calculated from normalized within-repertoire ranks of inferred template counts. Generation probabilities in a later analysis came from a VDJ recombination model fitted to out-of-frame rearrangements, and those results were checked against IGoR. A later analysis scored TCR-TCR, TCR-HLA and TCR-CMV co-occurrence with hypergeometric tests, applying a repertoire-size bias correction to TCR pairs. False discovery rates were estimated in a later analysis by permuting HLA or CMV assignments 20 times. In a later analysis, co-occurring TCRs were grouped using DBSCAN, with TCRdist sequence similarity added in when clustering inside HLA-allele-positive subsets. Co-occurrence clustering excluded repertoires with fewer than 30,000 or more than 120,000 public chains, plus five with anomalous nucleotide sharing. The clones in this table, taken by TCRdb from immuneACCESS, are in-frame only. Not every clone is retained; where verified, under half of the shortfall comes from an unresolved V gene, and the cause of the rest is unknown. Clone size and the V and J calls come from that table; the DNA yielded D and trimming. This sample is represented by about 110,000 clones; roughly 82% of them were singletons. The ten biggest clones cover approximately 4.2% of the sample.

This sample was included in a study of cytomegalovirus exposure and HLA in healthy donors (dated by TCRdb to the late 2010s). The study in broad terms: An earlier analysis of around 600 of the donors reported 250 to 350 Gb of sequence data and approximately 110 million unique TCR beta sequences from some 180 million T cells. Typing coverage varied by locus: about 629-630 donors for A, B, C, DRB1 and DQB1; approximately 500 for DQA1; some 610 for DPA1; 450 to 480 for DPB1. In the later analysis, no new phenotypic data were used to find candidate immune exposures; instead, reliance was placed on TCR beta sequences and their occurrence across donors. The T cell repertoires of 550 to 850 subjects were profiled by immunosequencing and related to cytomegalovirus serostatus. About 300 gigabases of sequencing data and roughly 80 million unique TCR sequences made up an early release that covered fewer than 650 HLA-typed donors. High-throughput TCR immunosequencing, statistical association of individual TCRs with disease status, and machine learning were combined to predict cytomegalovirus infection status. Of the 398 genotyped donors, 81% were placed in the genetic ancestry cluster associated with self-reported Caucasian donors. Because of strong linkage in the cohort, a handful of DR-DQ haplotypes were treated as single units for association and clustering. To study patterns of TCR occurrence, a later analysis re-analyzed previously published TCR beta repertoires from 700 or so donors and added high-resolution HLA genotyping. HLA typing included class I and class II loci at four-digit resolution. Among 300 to 500 genotyped donors of the cohort, an average of roughly 230,000 unique TCR beta nucleotide sequences was sequenced per donor, of which about 20% were non-productive. Donor age, sex, ethnicity and CMV serostatus were compiled alongside the repertoire data. In addition to the first cohort of 666 subjects, a separate validation cohort of 120 different subjects was used. Every discovery cohort repertoire had been produced on one sequencing platform. The aim of the study was to test whether cataloging public T cell receptors could identify signatures of past pathogen exposure. A later genetic analysis took genome-wide SNP genotypes for about 55% of the 666 donors and used that subset as a discovery cohort. An earlier analysis of approximately 630 of the donors applied high-throughput TCR beta sequencing to assess whether each TCR beta V gene segment acted as functional or pseudogenic.

The paper's findings and limits, for the study overall: Several of the top co-occurrence clusters appeared to be linked to parvovirus B19, influenza, CMV and Epstein-Barr virus, according to a later analysis. CMV serostatus was the only immune exposure information available for the cohort. A later analysis found that HLA-associated TCR beta chains were more clonally expanded and had lower generation probabilities than equally common non-associated chains. In both the original and validation cohorts, the classifier was reported to diagnose cytomegalovirus status with high specificity and sensitivity. This cohort had only TCR beta chains sequenced, and the lack of alpha or paired-chain data limited which features could be detected. In a later analysis, TCR association rates were found to vary across HLA loci, with the most associated TCRs seen for DRB1 alleles and the fewest for HLA-C alleles. An earlier analysis of 587 of the donors showed that most TCR beta V segments appeared in productive rearrangements either about 87% or about 30% of the time, which broadly matched IMGT annotations. The authors suggested that the approach could potentially be extended to other disease states and immunological phenotypes. Because some donors lacked HLA typing at each locus, the association tests relied only on the typed subset. While some public TCRs were present in many individuals, most TCR sequences turned up only very rarely across donors. The presence/absence analyses assumed that sequencing depth was roughly uniform across donors, and that assumption may not be true. When HLA alleles, especially DR and DQ, strongly co-occurred, TCR associations were difficult to assign to individual alleles. The study gave a list of about 170 TCR beta chains associated with cytomegalovirus. Correlated functional status among segregating V segments might reflect linkage disequilibrium, but an unknown experimental factor could not be ruled out. In a later analysis, some 18,000 TCR beta sequences were associated with specific HLA alleles at a false discovery rate of 0.05. According to a later analysis, most CMV-associated TCR beta chains appeared to be HLA-restricted, and the HLA associations seemed to be driven largely by CMV exposure. A later genetic analysis reported fewer N-insertions in productive TCRs among donors in an Asian-associated ancestry cluster than the roughly 700-donor mean. A further reported finding was that TCR beta sequences accurately predicted the HLA-A and HLA-B alleles for most subjects in the first cohort. Because counts were too low, some 17 rarely observed V segments, including chromosome 9 orphons, were left out of the earlier analysis of about 500 of the donors. A group of highly shared sequence variants was considered likely to be a technical artifact of the sequencing pipeline. In vitro tests confirmed that a few of the cytomegalovirus-associated TCR beta chains recognize cytomegalovirus antigens. A later genetic analysis associated a missense DCLRE1C variant with V-gene and J-gene trimming of TCR beta chains, and an independent cohort replicated the association.

In total, approximately 610 healthy bone marrow donors made up the cohort. Cohort members were all nominally healthy when sampled, although unrecorded immune exposures were likely present. The donor tested CMV seronegative and was one of the 352 seronegative cohort members. A peripheral blood sample was collected from each donor, and TCR beta sequencing was performed on peripheral blood mononuclear cells. The Qiagen DNeasy Blood Extraction Kit was used to extract genomic DNA from the blood cell samples. The sample consisted of PBMCs. The clonotype comes from a male donor in good health and CMV-seronegative.

The CDR3 amino acid sequence is: CASSFLLAGGTDTQYF. In nucleotides, the sequence is TGTGCCAGCAGTTTCTTACTAGCGGGAGGGACAGATACGCAGTATTTT. The chain employs TRBV27 and TRBJ2-3; the junction holds 13 bases that match TRBD2. From the germline V gene (reference sequence), CDR1 is MNHEY and CDR2 is SMNVEV. V has 3 bases trimmed and J has 3 bases trimmed; junction bases matching no gene number 3. CDR3 length: 16 amino acids, cysteine to phenylalanine. Left in the record is the CDR3 DNA by itself, 48 bases read in frame from the first base.